A single sample gave rise to the 23 T cell receptor beta chains below, sequenced in a study of CD4 and CD8 cells across lung adenocarcinoma regions. TCRdb reprocessed the PCR reads with MiXCR, giving one entry per CDR3 protein. The sample has thousands of distinct CDR3 sequences, 54% seen once; the top ten hold approximately 19%. Input material: CD8+ T cells from the center of a lung tumor. These receptor sequences come from a female donor with lung adenocarcinoma. The CD4 and CD8 labels of this study may be unreliable.

This clonotype was seen more than once but under ten times. The chain couples TRBV5-6 to TRBJ1-1, with D possibly matching TRBD1 (5 bases). The CDR3 is made up of 12 amino acids. Germline CDR1 reads SGHDT; CDR2 reads YYEEEE. V was shortened by 4 bases and J by 5 bases, with 9 bases between the two germline ends. The CDR3 DNA reads TGTGCCAGCAGCCTGCGGGGGACTGAAGCTTTCTTT. Protein sequence: CASSLRGTEAFF.

The rearrangement uses TRBV7-2 and TRBJ2-4; possible D gene TRBD2, 6 bases. This CDR3 region has 14 residues. In germline, CDR1 is SGHTA, CDR2 FQGNSA. The CDR3 protein is CAGPGGGGPETQYF. The CDR3 region has the DNA TGTGCGGGCCCCGGGGGAGGTGGCCCAGAGACGCAGTACTTC.

This clonotype was seen many times. This chain links TRBV6-2 or TRBV6-3 with TRBJ2-1; D gene uncertain. CDR1 is MNHEY and CDR2 is SVGEGT in the germline V gene. The CDR3 spans 14 residues. V dropped 2 bases and J dropped 0 bases, with 5 bases sitting between them. The CDR3 sequence: CASSYPSSYNEQFF. CDR3 sequence (DNA): TGTGCCAGCAGTTACCCTAGCTCCTACAATGAGCAGTTCTTC.

This clonotype appeared a single time. CDR3 in amino acids: CASSPLGNTGAQYF. The CDR3 DNA follows: TGTGCCAGCAGTCCGCTCGGGAACACCGGGGCGCAGTATTTT. This sequence joins TRBV12-3 or TRBV12-4 and TRBJ2-3; possible D gene TRBD2, 5 bases. This CDR3 has 14 residues. Trimming took 5 bases from V and 10 from J, leaving 19 bases between them.

In its sample, this clonotype was seen many times. With a much larger clone just one base away, this may be a read error. V gene TRBV5-1 combines with J gene TRBJ2-1; 7 bases agree with TRBD1. V lost 3 bases to trimming and J lost 10 bases; unmatched junction nucleotides: 7. The germline gives CDR1 SGHRS, CDR2 YFSETQ. The CDR3 totals 13 residues. The CDR3 coding sequence is TGCGCCAGCAGCTCGACAGGGACCTACGAGCAGTTCTTC. Amino acid sequence: CASSSTGTYEQFF.

The V call is TRBV6-1, the J call TRBJ1-6; unclear D gene. The CDR3 length is 13 residues. With 7 bases removed from V and 7 bases from J, the gap between germline ends came to 11 bases. Germline CDR1 MNHNS, CDR2 SASEGT. CDR3 sequence reads: CASKVRENSPLHF. CDR3 nucleotide sequence: TGTGCCAGCAAAGTGCGGGAGAATTCACCCCTCCACTTT.

A word on this clonotype: At one end, the junction sequence differs from germline, possibly due to a read error. The chain has TRBV5-8 and TRBJ2-4; possible D gene TRBD2, 7 bases. From germline, CDR1 is SGHTS and CDR2 YDEGEE. The CDR3 is made up of 16 amino acids. The CDR3 spells CASSVGGLCAKNTQYF. CDR3 in DNA: TGTGCGAGCAGCGTCGGGGGGCTGTGTGCCAAGAATACGCAGTACTTC.

This rearrangement joins TRBV5-1 to TRBJ1-5, with 9 bases lining up with TRBD1. This CDR3 is built from 17 residues. V shed 0 bases, J shed 8 bases, and the junction held 12 bases outside the gene matches. The V gene's germline CDR1 is SGHRS and CDR2 YFSETQ. CDR3 amino acids: CASSLGNGQGIVEPQHF. CDR3 sequence (DNA): TGCGCCAGCAGCTTGGGGAATGGACAGGGGATTGTGGAGCCCCAGCATTTT.

The rearrangement links TRBV27 to TRBJ2-1; 8 nucleotides line up with TRBD2. After removal of 5 bases from V and 1 base from J, the junction contained 13 bases not matched to a gene. The CDR3 loop spans 18 amino acids. From germline, CDR1 is MNHEY and CDR2 SMNVEV (reference sequence). The CDR3 nucleotides read TGTGCCAGCAGTCTGCGGTGGAGCGGGGGTGGTTCCTACAATGAGCAGTTCTTC. Amino acid sequence: CASSLRWSGGGSYNEQFF.

Remarks on this clonotype: A junction end diverges from the germline sequence, so it may reflect a read error. This sequence joins TRBV27 and TRBJ2-6; D gene unclear. The CDR3 runs to 13 residues. Germline CDR1 reads MNHEY; CDR2 reads SMNVEV (reference sequence). For the CDR3, the DNA is TGTGCCAGCGGTCCCTCTGTCACAAACATGCAGTATTTC. Residues: CASGPSVTNMQYF. The entire variable domain, with the rest obtained from reference TRBV27 and TRBJ2-6, is as follows: EAQVTQNPRYLITVTGKKLTVTCSQNMNHEYMSWYRQDPGLGLRQIYYSMNVEVTDKGDVPEGYKVSRKEKRNFPLILESPSPNQTSLYFCASGPSVTNMQYFGAGSRLTVL.

V gene TRBV7-3 combines with J gene TRBJ2-1; D is perhaps TRBD2 (6 bases). The germline CDR1 and CDR2 sequences are SGHTA and FQGTGA. V was shortened by 4 bases and J by 12 bases, with 16 bases between the two germline ends. This CDR3 is 13 amino acids long. CDR3 sequence reads: CASSSLGGTAQFF. CDR3 sequence (DNA): TGTGCCAGCAGCTCCTTGGGGGGTACGGCGCAGTTCTTC.

This clonotype showed up many times. The V and J genes are TRBV7-2 and TRBJ2-1; D not resolved. V was clipped by 0 bases and J by 10 bases, with 13 bases between them. The germline V gene encodes CDR1 SGHTA and CDR2 FQGNSA. This CDR3 contains 14 residues. In DNA form, the CDR3 reads TGTGCCAGCAGCTTAGCGCCCATTCCCTACGAGCAGTTCTTC. Protein: CASSLAPIPYEQFF.

This clonotype is termed medium-sized. The chain has TRBV7-3 and TRBJ2-1; 13 bases are shared with TRBD2. V shed 0 bases, J shed 7 bases, and the junction held 3 bases outside the gene matches. The CDR3 is 16 residues long. The germline CDR1 and CDR2 sequences are SGHTA and FQGTGA. The CDR3 protein is CASSLTGTSGTNEQFF. The CDR3 DNA reads as TGTGCCAGCAGCTTAACCGGGACTAGCGGGACTAATGAGCAGTTCTTC.

This chain links TRBV12-3 or TRBV12-4 with TRBJ2-1, with TRBD1 matching 7 bases. The end of the DNA fits TRBJ2-7 better, so the J call may be wrong. The CDR3 runs to 15 residues. The CDR3, as DNA: TGTGCCAGCAGTTCACCCACAGGGGTAACGTACGAGCAGTACTTC. Protein product: CASSSPTGVTYEQYF.

J is TRBJ2-5 and V is TRBV6-1; tentatively, D is TRBD1 or TRBD2 (7 bases each). Germline V gene lookup returns CDR1 MNHNS and CDR2 SASEGT. The V end lost 3 bases, the J end lost 4 bases, and 21 bases lay between the germline ends. The CDR3 is 17 amino acids. The CDR3: CASSEGMGAGGAETQYF. As DNA, the CDR3 is TGTGCCAGCAGTGAGGGGATGGGGGCAGGGGGGGCAGAGACCCAGTACTTC.

A note on this clonotype: The junction departs from the called germline gene at one end, perhaps through a read error. The chain couples TRBV7-3 to TRBJ2-3; D might be TRBD2 (7 bases). Germline V gives CDR1 SGHTA, CDR2 FQGTGA. The CDR3 length is 14 residues. CDR3 protein: CAGRGGRSTDTQYF. The CDR3 DNA reads as TGTGCGGGGCGCGGGGGCAGGAGCACAGATACCCAGTATTTC.

By proportion, this clonotype is medium-sized. The V and J genes are TRBV7-2 and TRBJ2-7; 9 nucleotides agree with TRBD1. Losses at the gene ends were 4 bases for V and 10 bases for J; bases not matched to a gene: 8. CDR3 size: 13 residues. CDR1 is SGHTA and CDR2 is FQGNSA in the germline V gene. CDR3 nucleotide sequence: TGTGCCAGCAGCTCCGGGACAGGGATTTTTCAGTACTTC. As protein: CASSSGTGIFQYF. Complete variable domain (other parts from reference TRBV7-2 and TRBJ2-7): GAGVSQSPSNKVTEKGKDVELRCDPISGHTALYWYRQSLGQGLEFLIYFQGNSAPDKSGLPSDRFSAERTGGSVSTLTIQRTQQEDSAVYLCASSSGTGIFQYFGPGTRLTVT.

This clonotype was seen more than once but under ten times. The gene calls are TRBV6-1 and TRBJ2-3; 8 bases agree with TRBD2. Trimming cost V 0 bases and J 4 bases; bases outside gene matches: 15. In germline, CDR1 is MNHNS, CDR2 SASEGT. The CDR3 has 19 amino acids. CDR3 residues: CASSEALGSGALPPDTQYF. The DNA of the CDR3 is TGTGCCAGCAGTGAAGCGCTAGGTAGCGGGGCTCTCCCCCCAGATACGCAGTATTTT.

The chain recombines TRBV18 with TRBJ2-1; 10 bases are a match to TRBD2. The V and J ends lost 3 bases and 1 base, in that order; junction bases with no gene match: 9. The germline V gene has CDR1 KGHSH and CDR2 LQKENI. This CDR3 comprises 18 residues. The CDR3 DNA reads TGTGCCAGCTCACCGTTTGCTAGCGGGGGCCCATCCTACAATGAGCAGTTCTTC. It translates to CASSPFASGGPSYNEQFF. The complete variable domain, with remaining parts taken from reference TRBV18 and TRBJ2-1, reads NAGVMQNPRHLVRRRGQEARLRCSPMKGHSHVYWYRQLPEEGLKFMVYLQKENIIDESGMPKERFSAEFPKEGPSILRIQQVVRGDSAAYFCASSPFASGGPSYNEQFFGPGTRLTVL.

A remark on this clonotype: A read error may account for a junction end that differs from germline. The chain carries TRBV12-3 or TRBV12-4 and TRBJ2-1, with D perhaps being TRBD1 or TRBD2 (6 bases each). This CDR3 region has 14 residues. The chain's CDR3 is CAGLGGRDQDTQYF. The CDR3 bases are TGTGCGGGCCTTGGGGGGCGTGACCAAGATACCCAGTACTTT.

There are a few counts of this clonotype. The chain uses TRBV7-6 and TRBJ2-1; 7 bases line up with TRBD2. The better agreement between TRBJ2-7 and the DNA end casts doubt on the J call. The CDR3 sequence is 14 residues long. CDR1 and CDR2 (germline): SGHVS, FNYEAQ. The CDR3 coding sequence is TGTGCCAGCAGCTTAGGGGGAGGGACGTACGAGCAGTACTTC. Its protein product is CASSLGGGTYEQYF.

The chain combines TRBV7-8 with TRBJ2-3, with 8 bases aligning to TRBD2. CDR1 and CDR2 (germline): SGHVS, FQNEAQ. V lost 5 bases, J lost 3 bases, and 13 bases stayed unmatched. The CDR3 consists of 17 residues. This CDR3 is CASSPRGGAGGTDTQYF. CDR3 in DNA: TGTGCCAGCAGCCCCCGCGGAGGTGCGGGAGGTACAGATACGCAGTATTTT.

This clonotype is a singleton in its sample. The genes are TRBV4-3 and TRBJ2-5; D is undetermined. The closer fit of TRBJ2-7 to the DNA end suggests the J call may be wrong. The germline V gene encodes CDR1 LGHNA and CDR2 YSLEER. The length of the CDR3 is 16 residues. CDR3 region: CASSQDPSPSSYEQYF. In DNA form, the CDR3 reads TGCGCCAGCAGCCAAGATCCATCCCCAAGCTCCTACGAGCAGTACTTC.